This TCR beta chain originates from a study of T cell changes during pregnancy in multiple sclerosis (dated by TCRdb to about 2019). Some background on the complete study: The study looked at changes in the T cell repertoire across pregnancy in women with multiple sclerosis.

Clipping removes 4 bases from V and 5 bases from J, with 10 as the unmatched junction base count. The CDR3 runs 15 residues from the cysteine to the phenylalanine. The kept DNA is CDR3 alone, 45 bases in frame from the first base. Sequences SGHRS (CDR1) and YFSETQ (CDR2) are obtained from the germline V gene. Library method: the immunoSEQ multiplex PCR assay. The immuneACCESS repertoire file appears here via TCRdb, limited to in-frame rearrangements. These files lack a portion of the clones; in checked studies, under half of the deficit traces to unresolved V genes, and the cause of the others is not known. In this sample the table shows some 70,000 clones, around nine tenths of which occur a single time. Of the sample, over 3.5% is held by the ten largest clones. A word on this clone: What antigen it recognizes has not been identified. No per-base quality is available; no much larger clone lies one base away.

The clonotype originates from a female donor in good health, enrolled as a control in a pregnancy study. This material consisted of peripheral blood, taken after pregnancy. This chain is built from TRBV5-1 and TRBJ2-7; 9 bases in the junction line up with TRBD1. At the DNA level, the sequence is TGCGCCAGCAGCGAGCAGGGACAGGGTTCCCACGAGCAGTACTTC. This sequence encodes CASSEQGQGSHEQYF.